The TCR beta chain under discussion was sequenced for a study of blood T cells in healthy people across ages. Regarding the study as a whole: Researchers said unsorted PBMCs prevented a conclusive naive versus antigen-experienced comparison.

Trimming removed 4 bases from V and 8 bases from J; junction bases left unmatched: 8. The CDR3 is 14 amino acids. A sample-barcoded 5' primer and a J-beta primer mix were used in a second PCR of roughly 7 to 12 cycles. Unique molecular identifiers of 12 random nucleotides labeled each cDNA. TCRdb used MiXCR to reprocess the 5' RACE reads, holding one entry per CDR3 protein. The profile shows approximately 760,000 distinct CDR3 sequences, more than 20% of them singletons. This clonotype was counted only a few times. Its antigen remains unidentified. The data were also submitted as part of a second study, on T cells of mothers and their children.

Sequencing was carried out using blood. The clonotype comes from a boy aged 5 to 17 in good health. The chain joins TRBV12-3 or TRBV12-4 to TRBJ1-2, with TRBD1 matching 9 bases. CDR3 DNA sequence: TGTGCCAGCAGTTCCCCGGGACAGGGAGCCGGCTACACCTTC. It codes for CASSSPGQGAGYTF.